The 18 T cell receptor beta chains in this list originate from one sample, sequenced in a study of vaccination effects on CD4 cells after COVID-19. The ViraFEST assay expanded antigen-specific CD4+ T cells with viral peptide pools before sequencing. CD4+ T cells were isolated after less than 13 days of culture. Nobody among the vaccine recipients had prior SARS-CoV-2 infection (nucleocapsid antibodies were negative). These receptors have no known antigen. Sequencing was performed with immunoSEQ multiplex PCR; in TCRdb, only in-frame clones are kept and a portion is missing. The table shows 35,000 to 45,000 clones, with about 60% occurring only once. This specimen was CD4+ T cells from PBMCs cultured with HCoV-OC43 spike peptides, taken before COVID-19 vaccination. As for subset: HCoV-OC43 spike overlapping peptide pool stimulation. These receptors all stem from a human donor who received a COVID-19 vaccine.

This chain uses TRBV11-2 with TRBJ2-5; D gene uncertain. CDR1 and CDR2 from the germline V gene are SGHAT and FQNNGV. The CDR3 loop spans 13 amino acids. V lost 2 bases, J lost 2 bases, and 6 bases lay in between. The CDR3 DNA is TGTGCCAGCAGCTTAACGTCGCAAGAGACCCAGTACTTC. Encoded protein: CASSLTSQETQYF.

V and J are TRBV5-4 and TRBJ2-2; 12 nucleotides match TRBD2. The CDR3 is made up of 17 amino acids. The V gene end was trimmed by 2 bases and the J gene end by 8 bases; junction bases not matched to a gene: 10. CDR1 SGHNT and CDR2 YYREEE come from the germline V gene (reference sequence). CDR3 nucleotides: TGTGCCAGCAGCTTAAAAACTAGCGGGAGGCCTAGGGGGGAGCTGTTTTTT. It codes for CASSLKTSGRPRGELFF.

The V call is TRBV6-5, the J call TRBJ2-6, with unresolved D. V was clipped by 2 bases and J by 0 bases, with 2 bases between them. The germline V gene has CDR1 MNHEY and CDR2 SVGAGI. This CDR3 region has 14 residues. CDR3 sequence (DNA): TGTGCCAGCAGTTACAACTCTGGGGCCAACGTCCTGACTTTC. This sequence encodes CASSYNSGANVLTF.

The J gene is TRBJ1-3, the V gene TRBV18; TRBD1 matches at 7 bases. J lost 0 bases, V lost 3 bases, and 11 bases had no gene match. The CDR3 contains 18 residues. Germline CDR1 is KGHSH and CDR2 is LQKENI. The CDR3 loop reads CASSPARRGAISGNTIYF. The CDR3 DNA reads TGTGCCAGCTCACCCGCCCGCAGGGGGGCTATCTCTGGAAACACCATATATTTT.

V is TRBV6-1 and J is TRBJ2-1; the D is unclear. Germline values: CDR1 MNHNS, CDR2 SASEGT. This CDR3 region has 16 residues. V was cut by 2 bases and J by 7 bases, with 18 bases left in between. Here the CDR3 reads CASSETPSGWSNEQFF. The CDR3 DNA sequence: TGTGCCAGCAGTGAAACCCCTAGTGGGTGGTCAAATGAGCAGTTCTTC.

The chain couples TRBV4-1 to TRBJ2-3; 8 nucleotides align to TRBD2. This CDR3 comprises 18 residues. The trim removed 2 bases at V and 2 bases at J, leaving 12 bases unmatched. Germline assignment: CDR1 MGHRA and CDR2 YSYEKL. CDR3 residues: CASSQPFEGAGVTDTQYF. Written as DNA, the CDR3 is TGCGCCAGCAGCCAACCCTTCGAAGGAGCGGGGGTCACAGATACGCAGTATTTT.

This chain joins TRBV5-4 and TRBJ2-7; D call uncertain. V lost 4 bases to trimming and J lost 0 bases, with 14 bases between them. Germline V CDR1 and CDR2: SGHNT, YYREEE (reference sequence). The CDR3 sequence is 15 residues long. CDR3 DNA sequence: TGTGCCAGCAGCACTTCGACCGTTAGCTCCTACGAGCAGTACTTC. This codes for CASSTSTVSSYEQYF.

The gene calls are TRBV2 and TRBJ1-1; 7 bases are shared with TRBD1. This CDR3 region has 14 residues. Germline trimming cut 5 bases from V and 6 bases from J; bases unmatched to any gene: 9. The germline CDR1 and CDR2 sequences are SNHLY and FYNNEI. The CDR3 sequence: CASSREQGLAEAFF. CDR3 bases: TGTGCCAGCAGTAGAGAACAGGGGCTCGCTGAAGCTTTCTTT.

This clone was seen only once. This chain uses TRBV5-1 with TRBJ2-7; 8 bases agree with TRBD2. The germline gives CDR1 SGHRS, CDR2 YFSETQ. The CDR3 is 14 amino acids. The V gene end was trimmed by 3 bases and the J gene end by 6 bases; junction bases not matched to a gene: 8. The CDR3 DNA follows: TGCGCCAGCAGCTCCTCCGGGACTAGTGGCGAGCAGTACTTC. Translating it yields CASSSSGTSGEQYF.

This clone was seen only a few times. V is TRBV6-4 and J is TRBJ2-2; either TRBD1 or TRBD2 may supply D (5 bases each). This CDR3 region has 13 residues. Trimming stripped 3 bases from V and 3 bases from J, with 5 bases between. From germline, CDR1 is MRHNA and CDR2 SNTAGT. The CDR3 DNA follows: TGTGCCAGCAGTGAGGGGGACACCGGGGAGCTGTTTTTT. Protein: CASSEGDTGELFF.

This chain connects TRBV21-1 to TRBJ2-1; the D segment call TRBD2 is taken from the table without a DNA check. TRBV21-1 is deemed a pseudogene. The CDR3 runs to 14 residues. The CDR3 DNA follows: TGTGCCAGCAGCCTTCTGGGAGCCAAGAATGAGCAGTTCTTC. Translated: CASSLLGAKNEQFF.

J is TRBJ2-1 and V is TRBV24-1; perhaps D is TRBD1 or TRBD2 (5 bases each). The CDR3 extends over 15 amino acids. Germline CDR1 is KGHDR and CDR2 is SFDVKD. V was cut by 9 bases and J by 4 bases, with 18 bases left in between. Here the CDR3 reads CATQNRDGEYNEQFF. Here the CDR3 DNA reads TGTGCCACCCAAAACCGGGACGGGGAATACAATGAGCAGTTCTTC.

This chain joins TRBV2 and TRBJ1-3, with TRBD1 matching over 7 bases. The CDR3 is made up of 14 amino acids. The germline V gene encodes CDR1 SNHLY and CDR2 FYNNEI. The junction had 1 base not matched to a gene; V was cut back by 5 bases and J by 0 bases. The CDR3 sequence is CASSQGVSGNTIYF. The CDR3 DNA follows: TGTGCCAGCAGTCAGGGGGTCTCTGGAAACACCATATATTTT.

This chain links TRBV5-1 with TRBJ2-1, with no clear D. Trimming shortened V by 0 bases and J by 13 bases, and 14 bases separated the two germline ends. The germline V gene encodes CDR1 SGHRS and CDR2 YFSETQ. The CDR3 sequence is 13 residues long. CDR3 nucleotides: TGCGCCAGCAGCTTGGTAGGTAGATCACAACAGTTCTTC. Amino acid sequence: CASSLVGRSQQFF.

The chain links TRBV24-1 to TRBJ2-1; 10 bases align to TRBD2. This CDR3 has 15 residues. Germline CDR1 is KGHDR and CDR2 is SFDVKD. J gave up 8 bases and V 5 bases, and 8 bases lay outside the gene matches. Here the CDR3 reads CATSGQREGYDEQFF. The CDR3 DNA follows: TGTGCCACCAGTGGGCAGCGGGAGGGATACGATGAGCAGTTCTTC.

The chain employs TRBV6-5 and TRBJ1-1, with TRBD1 matching 10 bases. J was trimmed by 5 bases and V by 7 bases; bases with no gene match: 7. CDR3 length equals 14 residues. Germline V lookup: CDR1 MNHEY, CDR2 SVGAGI. CDR3 nucleotide sequence: TGTGCCAGCAAAACCCCGGGACAGGGGACTGAAGCTTTCTTT. Its protein product is CASKTPGQGTEAFF.

This chain connects TRBV2 to TRBJ2-1; TRBD2 matches 10 bases. V dropped 4 bases and J dropped 7; count of bases not matched to a gene: 4. The CDR3 is 14 amino acids. Germline V gene sequence: CDR1 SNHLY, CDR2 FYNNEI. In DNA form, the CDR3 reads TGTGCCAGCAGTGGACTAGCGGGTAGAAATGAGCAGTTCTTC. Translating it yields CASSGLAGRNEQFF. Drawing the rest from reference TRBV2 and TRBJ2-1, the complete variable domain is EPEVTQTPSHQVTQMGQEVILRCVPISNHLYFYWYRQILGQKVEFLVSFYNNEISEKSEIFDDQFSVERPDGSNFTLKIRSTKLEDSAMYFCASSGLAGRNEQFFGPGTRLTVL.

The gene calls are TRBV5-4 and TRBJ1-3; D unclear. The CDR3 consists of 14 residues. Deletions cut 0 bases from V and 0 bases from J, with 4 bases between. Germline V gives CDR1 SGHNT, CDR2 YYREEE (reference sequence). CDR3 DNA sequence: TGTGCCAGCAGCTTGGCTAACTCTGGAAACACCATATATTTT. Encoded protein: CASSLANSGNTIYF.